These 15 T cell receptor beta chains were sequenced from one sample in a study of Graves' ophthalmopathy and Graves' hyperthyroidism. For repertoire sequencing, the TCR beta CDR3 regions were amplified from RNA transcripts. HTBI primers were employed in first-round RT-PCR, then a second-round multiplex PCR followed. MiXCR, applied by TCRdb to the multiplex PCR reads, yields one record per CDR3 protein. This sample has about 400,000 distinct CDR3 sequences; around 20% occur once, and the top ten carry approximately 1.4%. The sequenced sample consisted of peripheral blood. These receptors were taken from a woman in her late teens or twenties with Graves' ophthalmopathy.

The sample holds many counts of this clonotype. The J gene is TRBJ1-6, the V gene TRBV4-3, with 10 positions matching TRBD1. This CDR3 comprises 15 residues. Germline V gene lookup returns CDR1 LGHNA and CDR2 YSLEER. V was pared by 1 base and J by 9 bases, with 3 bases of the junction left unmatched. CDR3 amino acids: CASSQAGTGASPLHF. CDR3 nucleotide sequence: TGCGCCAGCAGCCAAGCCGGGACAGGGGCTTCACCCCTCCACTTT.

V is TRBV10-3 and J is TRBJ2-5, with D possibly being TRBD2 (6 bases). The V end lost 2 bases, the J end lost 2 bases, and 15 bases lay between the germline ends. CDR1 is ENHRY and CDR2 is SYGVKD in the germline V gene. The CDR3 loop spans 16 amino acids. CDR3 amino acids: CAISEGGSGLQETQYF. The CDR3 DNA is TGTGCCATCAGTGAGGGGGGGTCCGGGTTACAAGAGACCCAGTACTTC.

This clonotype was detected many times. The chain couples TRBV14 to TRBJ1-5, with unresolved D. Between the trimmed V and J ends, which lost 3 bases and 5 bases, there was a span of 5 bases. Germline V lookup: CDR1 SGHDN, CDR2 FVKESK. CDR3 length: 12 residues. The CDR3 protein is CASSQKDQPQHF. The CDR3 bases are TGTGCCAGCAGCCAGAAAGATCAGCCCCAGCATTTT.

This clonotype came up many times. V gene TRBV14 combines with J gene TRBJ2-7; D call uncertain. The V gene's germline CDR1 is SGHDN and CDR2 FVKESK. The CDR3 is 16 residues long. Trimming took 2 bases from V and 4 from J, leaving 18 bases between them. The DNA for the CDR3 is TGTGCCAGCAGCCAAAGTGTCTTGATTGAGCCATACGAGCAGTACTTC. Translation gives CASSQSVLIEPYEQYF.

This clonotype has at least ten counts. The rearrangement joins TRBV28 to TRBJ2-4; D is possibly TRBD1 (6 bases). V gave up 5 bases and J gave up 8 bases, with 19 bases separating them. Germline V gene data show CDR1 as MDHEN and CDR2 as SYDVKM. This CDR3 region has 15 residues. The CDR3 sequence is CASSPRRQARDIQYF. As DNA, the CDR3 is TGTGCCAGCAGTCCCCGGCGACAGGCTCGAGACATTCAGTACTTC.

This clonotype was picked up a small number of times. The V gene is TRBV6-2 or TRBV6-3, the J gene TRBJ1-2; D uncertain. The CDR3 covers 13 residues. The germline V and J ends were trimmed by 7 bases and 7 bases, with 16 bases remaining between them. Germline V CDR1 and CDR2: MNHEY, SVGEGT. The CDR3 DNA sequence: TGTGCCAGCATTGAACCGACACGCATTGGCTACACCTTC. Protein: CASIEPTRIGYTF.

CDR3 nucleotide sequence: TGCAGTGCTAGAGATTCGGCGGGAGGGAGGGAGACCCAGTACTTC. This codes for CSARDSAGGRETQYF. The chain joins TRBV20-1 to TRBJ2-5; 9 bases map to TRBD2. Germline CDR1 and CDR2: DFQATT and SNEGSKA (reference sequence). Trimming cost V 0 bases and J 5 bases; bases outside gene matches: 7. The CDR3 length is 15 residues.

This clonotype was seen repeatedly, ten times or more. V is TRBV6-2 or TRBV6-3 and J is TRBJ1-1; D gene ambiguous. The CDR3 spans 14 residues. Trimming stripped 8 bases from V and 3 bases from J, with 16 bases between. The V gene's germline CDR1 is MNHEY and CDR2 SVGEGT. CDR3 coding DNA: TGTGCCAGCCGAACGCCGGGAGGCTACACTGAAGCTTTCTTT. Translation gives CASRTPGGYTEAFF.

This clonotype appeared many times. V and J are TRBV20-1 and TRBJ2-2; 9 positions match TRBD1. CDR1 and CDR2 (germline): DFQATT, SNEGSKA (reference sequence). This CDR3 comprises 17 residues. J gave up 3 bases and V 1 base, and 9 bases lay outside the gene matches. Here the CDR3 reads CSARVPPGDRDTGELFF. The CDR3 region has the DNA TGCAGTGCTAGAGTTCCACCCGGGGACAGGGACACCGGGGAGCTGTTTTTT.

This clonotype came up many times. This sequence joins TRBV6-2 or TRBV6-3 and TRBJ1-1; a weak D match, TRBD1 (6 bases). V was clipped by 6 bases and J by 1 base, with 12 bases between them. There are 14 residues in the CDR3. The germline V gene has CDR1 MNHEY and CDR2 SVGEGT. The CDR3 coding sequence is TGTGCCAGCAGGATGGACAGTACGAACACTGAAGCTTTCTTT. Encoded protein: CASRMDSTNTEAFF.

The chain couples TRBV29-1 to TRBJ2-2; no clear D. CDR3 size: 15 residues. V was pared by 7 bases and J by 0 bases, with 15 bases between. CDR1 and CDR2 (germline): SQVTM, ANQGSEA. The DNA for the CDR3 is TGCAGCGCCACCAGTAGGTTCGCGAACACCGGGGAGCTGTTTTTT. As protein: CSATSRFANTGELFF.

In this sample, this clonotype turned up many times. Here the CDR3 reads CSAREPGPSRGYTF. CDR3 bases: TGCAGTGCTAGAGAGCCGGGTCCCTCGAGGGGCTACACCTTC. This rearrangement joins TRBV20-1 to TRBJ1-2; the D is unclear. Germline assignment: CDR1 DFQATT and CDR2 SNEGSKA (reference sequence). Trimming cost V 0 bases and J 8 bases, with 16 bases left between them. This CDR3 has 14 residues.

This clonotype came up many times. This CDR3 reads CASRRAGDRTGELFF. The CDR3, as DNA: TGTGCCAGCAGGCGAGCGGGAGATAGGACCGGGGAGCTGTTTTTT. V is TRBV9 and J is TRBJ2-2; 8 positions match TRBD2. V dropped 5 bases and J dropped 5; count of bases not matched to a gene: 8. The CDR3 is 15 amino acids. CDR1 is SGDLS, CDR2 YYNGEE, per germline. Looking up the rest from reference TRBV9 and TRBJ2-2 gives the full variable domain: DSGVTQTPKHLITATGQRVTLRCSPRSGDLSVYWYQQSLDQGLQFLIQYYNGEERAKGNILERFSAQQFPDLHSELNLSSLELGDSALYFCASRRAGDRTGELFFGEGSRLTVL.

This clonotype was seen at least ten times. The chain joins TRBV6-4 to TRBJ1-5; D might be TRBD1 (6 bases). The germline gives CDR1 MRHNA, CDR2 SNTAGT. V lost 7 bases, J lost 0 bases, and 28 bases lay in between. The CDR3 loop spans 20 amino acids. CDR3 nucleotide sequence: TGTGCCAGCATTCAGAAGAGGACAGCCCCTACCGCCTATAGCAATCAGCCCCAGCATTTT. The encoded protein is CASIQKRTAPTAYSNQPQHF.

This clonotype was seen ten or more times. The V gene is TRBV29-1, the J gene TRBJ1-1, with D possibly being TRBD1 (6 bases). Trimming stripped 7 bases from V and 11 bases from J, with 17 bases between. Germline V gives CDR1 SQVTM, CDR2 ANQGSEA. The CDR3 is made up of 11 amino acids. The CDR3 is CSAKWGHDAFF. CDR3 sequence (DNA): TGCAGCGCCAAGTGGGGGCATGATGCTTTCTTT.